The sequence of this T cell receptor (beta chain) was determined in a study of T cells in Graves' hyperthyroidism and ophthalmopathy. In germline, CDR1 is SEHNR, CDR2 FQNEAQ (reference sequence). Trimming left V 3 bases short and J 2 bases short, with 8 bases between. The CDR3 runs 15 residues. Template material for amplifying TCR beta CDR3 regions consisted of RNA transcripts. An initial round of RT-PCR targeting the TCR CDR3 relied on the HTBI primer set. TCRdb re-called the multiplex PCR reads through MiXCR, storing one row per CDR3 protein. There are roughly 660,000 distinct CDR3 sequences in the sample; roughly 17% occur only once, and less than 20% lies in the top ten.

This sequence originates from a man aged 45 to 65 with Graves' hyperthyroidism. The V gene is TRBV7-9, the J gene TRBJ1-6; D unresolved. Specimen: blood. CDR3 sequence (DNA): TGTGCCAGCAGCTTGCCCGGGGCCTATAATTCACCCCTCCACTTT. Its translation: CASSLPGAYNSPLHF.